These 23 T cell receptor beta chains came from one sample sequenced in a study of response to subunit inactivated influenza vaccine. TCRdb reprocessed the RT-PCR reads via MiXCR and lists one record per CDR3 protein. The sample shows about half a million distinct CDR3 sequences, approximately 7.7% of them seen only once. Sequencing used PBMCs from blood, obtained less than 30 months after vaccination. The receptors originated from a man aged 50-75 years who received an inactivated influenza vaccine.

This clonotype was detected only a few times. CDR3 region: CASRGLTTDTQYF. CDR3 in DNA: TGTGCCAGCAGGGGACTTACGACAGATACGCAGTATTTT. The V gene is TRBV28, the J gene TRBJ2-3; maybe TRBD2 (6 bases). There are 13 residues in the CDR3. Germline CDR1 is MDHEN and CDR2 is SYDVKM. V was shortened by 6 bases and J by 3 bases, with 10 bases between the two germline ends.

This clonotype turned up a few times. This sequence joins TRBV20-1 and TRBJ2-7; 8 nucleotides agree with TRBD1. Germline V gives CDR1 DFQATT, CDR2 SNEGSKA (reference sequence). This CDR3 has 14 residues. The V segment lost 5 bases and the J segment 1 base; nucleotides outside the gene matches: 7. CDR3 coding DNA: TGCAGTGCTCATGAACAGGGGGGATCCTACGAGCAGTACTTC. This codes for CSAHEQGGSYEQYF.

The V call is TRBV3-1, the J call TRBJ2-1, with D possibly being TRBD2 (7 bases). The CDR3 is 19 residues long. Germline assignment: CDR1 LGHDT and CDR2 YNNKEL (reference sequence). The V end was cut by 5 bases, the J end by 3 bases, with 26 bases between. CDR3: CASSYAGGRGLVNYNEQFF. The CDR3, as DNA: TGTGCCAGCAGCTACGCCGGGGGGCGAGGACTAGTCAACTACAATGAGCAGTTCTTC.

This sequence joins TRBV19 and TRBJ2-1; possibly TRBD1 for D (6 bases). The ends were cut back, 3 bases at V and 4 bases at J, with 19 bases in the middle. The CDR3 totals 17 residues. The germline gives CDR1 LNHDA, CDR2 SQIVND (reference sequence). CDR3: CASSMRVTGTIYNEQFF. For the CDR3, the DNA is TGTGCCAGTAGTATGCGGGTGACCGGGACAATATACAATGAGCAGTTCTTC.

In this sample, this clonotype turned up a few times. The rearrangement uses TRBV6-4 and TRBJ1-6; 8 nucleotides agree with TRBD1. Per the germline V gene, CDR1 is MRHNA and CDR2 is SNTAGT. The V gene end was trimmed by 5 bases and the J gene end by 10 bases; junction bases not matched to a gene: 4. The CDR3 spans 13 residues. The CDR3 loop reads CASSRTGISPLHF. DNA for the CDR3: TGTGCCAGCAGTCGGACAGGGATATCACCCCTCCACTTT.

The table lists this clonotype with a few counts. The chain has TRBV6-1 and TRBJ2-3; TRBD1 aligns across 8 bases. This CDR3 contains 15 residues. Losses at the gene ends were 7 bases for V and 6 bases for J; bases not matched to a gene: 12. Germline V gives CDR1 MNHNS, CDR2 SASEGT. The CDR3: CASTKGDRRPDTQYF. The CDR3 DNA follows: TGTGCCAGCACGAAAGGGGACAGGCGGCCGGATACGCAGTATTTT.

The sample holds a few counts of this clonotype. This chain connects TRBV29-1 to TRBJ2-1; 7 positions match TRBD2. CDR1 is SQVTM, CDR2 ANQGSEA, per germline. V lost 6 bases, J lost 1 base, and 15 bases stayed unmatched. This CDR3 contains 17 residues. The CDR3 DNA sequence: TGCAGCGTCGACGGGCTGCTAGCGGAGGATTCCTACAATGAGCAGTTCTTC. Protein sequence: CSVDGLLAEDSYNEQFF.

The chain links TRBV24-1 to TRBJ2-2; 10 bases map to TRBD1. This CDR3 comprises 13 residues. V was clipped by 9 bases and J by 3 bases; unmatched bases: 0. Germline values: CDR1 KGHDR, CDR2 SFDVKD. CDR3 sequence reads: CATGQGDTGELFF. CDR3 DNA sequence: TGTGCCACCGGACAGGGGGACACCGGGGAGCTGTTTTTT.

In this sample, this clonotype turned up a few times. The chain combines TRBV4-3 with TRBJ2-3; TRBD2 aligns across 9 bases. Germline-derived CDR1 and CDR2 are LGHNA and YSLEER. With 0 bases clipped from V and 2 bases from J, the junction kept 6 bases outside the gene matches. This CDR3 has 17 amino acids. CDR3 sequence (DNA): TGCGCCAGCAGCCAAGATGAGGCGGGAGGGTACACAGATACGCAGTATTTT. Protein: CASSQDEAGGYTDTQYF.

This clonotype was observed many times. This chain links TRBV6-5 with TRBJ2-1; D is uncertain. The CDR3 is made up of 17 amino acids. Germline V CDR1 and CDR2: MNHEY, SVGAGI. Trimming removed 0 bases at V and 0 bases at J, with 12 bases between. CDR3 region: CASSYSAEESSYNEQFF. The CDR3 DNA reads TGTGCCAGCAGTTACTCAGCCGAAGAAAGCTCCTACAATGAGCAGTTCTTC.

The CDR3 here is CASSLGTMNTEAFF. CDR3 sequence (DNA): TGCGCCAGCAGCTTGGGGACTATGAACACTGAAGCTTTCTTT. The chain uses TRBV5-1 and TRBJ1-1, with D uncertain. Germline CDR1 SGHRS, CDR2 YFSETQ. The CDR3 loop spans 14 amino acids. The V gene lost 0 bases and the J gene lost 0 bases, with 6 bases spanning the gap.

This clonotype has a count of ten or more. CDR3 sequence: CASSLMGRESTDTQYF. DNA of the CDR3: TGTGCCAGCAGCCTGATGGGCAGGGAGAGCACAGATACGCAGTATTTT. This chain uses TRBV7-8 with TRBJ2-3; the D call may be TRBD1 or TRBD2 (5 bases each). Looked up from germline, CDR1 is SGHVS and CDR2 is FQNEAQ. Trimming stripped 5 bases from V and 0 bases from J, with 15 bases between. The CDR3 sequence is 16 residues long.

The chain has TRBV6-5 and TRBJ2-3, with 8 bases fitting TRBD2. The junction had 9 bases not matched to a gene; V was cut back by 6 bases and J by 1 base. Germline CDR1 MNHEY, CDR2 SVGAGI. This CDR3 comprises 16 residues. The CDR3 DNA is TGTGCCAGCAGGCCGAGCGGGGGCCTCGGCACAGATACGCAGTATTTT. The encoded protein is CASRPSGGLGTDTQYF.

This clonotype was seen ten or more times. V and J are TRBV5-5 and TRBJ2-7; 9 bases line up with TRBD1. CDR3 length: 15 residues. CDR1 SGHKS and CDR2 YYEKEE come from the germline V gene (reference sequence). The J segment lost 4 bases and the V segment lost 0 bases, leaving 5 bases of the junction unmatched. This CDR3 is CASSLAGTGIYEQYF. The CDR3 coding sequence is TGTGCCAGCAGCTTGGCCGGGACAGGGATTTACGAGCAGTACTTC.

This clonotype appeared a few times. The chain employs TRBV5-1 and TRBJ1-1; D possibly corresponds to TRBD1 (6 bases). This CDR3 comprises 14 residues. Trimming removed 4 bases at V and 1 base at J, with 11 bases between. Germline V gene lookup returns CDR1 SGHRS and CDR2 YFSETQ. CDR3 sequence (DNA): TGCGCCAGCAGCAAAACGGGACAGAACACTGAAGCTTTCTTT. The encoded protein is CASSKTGQNTEAFF.

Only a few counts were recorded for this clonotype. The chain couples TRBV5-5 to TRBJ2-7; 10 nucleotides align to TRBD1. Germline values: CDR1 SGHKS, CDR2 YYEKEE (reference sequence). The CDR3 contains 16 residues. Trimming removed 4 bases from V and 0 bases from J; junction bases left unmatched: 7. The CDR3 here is CASSPRTGGTSYEQYF. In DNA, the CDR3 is TGTGCCAGCAGCCCCCGGACAGGGGGGACCTCCTACGAGCAGTACTTC.

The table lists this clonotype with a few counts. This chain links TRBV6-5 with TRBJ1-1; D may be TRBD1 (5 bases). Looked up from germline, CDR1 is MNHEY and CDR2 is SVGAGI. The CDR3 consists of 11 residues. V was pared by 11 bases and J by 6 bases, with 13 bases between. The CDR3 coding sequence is TGTGCCGCCGGGGGACCGGCTGAAGCTTTCTTT. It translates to CAAGGPAEAFF.

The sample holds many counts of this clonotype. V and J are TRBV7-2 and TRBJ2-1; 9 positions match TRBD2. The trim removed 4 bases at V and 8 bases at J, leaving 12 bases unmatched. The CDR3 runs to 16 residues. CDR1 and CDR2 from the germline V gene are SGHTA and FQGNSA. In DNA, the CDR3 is TGTGCCAGCAGCTCGCTCCTGCGGGGGGGCGATGATGAGCAGTTCTTC. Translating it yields CASSSLLRGGDDEQFF.

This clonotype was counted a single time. The chain's CDR3 is CAISRGLAGESDTQYF. The CDR3 nucleotides are TGTGCCATCAGTAGGGGACTAGCGGGGGAGTCAGATACGCAGTATTTT. The chain uses TRBV10-3 and TRBJ2-3, with TRBD2 matching 14 bases. The V and J ends lost 5 bases and 4 bases, in that order; junction bases with no gene match: 5. CDR3 length: 16 amino acids. Germline V gene lookup returns CDR1 ENHRY and CDR2 SYGVKD.

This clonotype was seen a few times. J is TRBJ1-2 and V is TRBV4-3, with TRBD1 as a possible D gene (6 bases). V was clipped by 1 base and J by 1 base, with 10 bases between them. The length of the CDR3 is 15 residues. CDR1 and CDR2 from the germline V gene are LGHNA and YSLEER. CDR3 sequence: CASSQVSGVNYGYTF. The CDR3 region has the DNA TGCGCCAGCAGCCAAGTTTCAGGGGTTAACTATGGCTACACCTTC.

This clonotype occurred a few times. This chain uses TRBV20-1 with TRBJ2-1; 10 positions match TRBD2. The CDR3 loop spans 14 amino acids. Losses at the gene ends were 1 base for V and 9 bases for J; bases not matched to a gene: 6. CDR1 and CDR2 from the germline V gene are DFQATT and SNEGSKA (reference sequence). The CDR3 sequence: CSARASGGVAEQFF. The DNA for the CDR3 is TGCAGTGCTAGAGCAAGCGGGGGGGTTGCTGAGCAGTTCTTC.

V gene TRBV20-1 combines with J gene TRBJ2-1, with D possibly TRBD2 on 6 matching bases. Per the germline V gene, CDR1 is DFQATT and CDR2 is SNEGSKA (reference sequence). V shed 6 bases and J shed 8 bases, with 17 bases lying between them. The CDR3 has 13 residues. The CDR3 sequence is CSARDWTSDEQFF. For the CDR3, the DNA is TGCAGTGCCCGGGACTGGACCTCGGATGAGCAGTTCTTC.

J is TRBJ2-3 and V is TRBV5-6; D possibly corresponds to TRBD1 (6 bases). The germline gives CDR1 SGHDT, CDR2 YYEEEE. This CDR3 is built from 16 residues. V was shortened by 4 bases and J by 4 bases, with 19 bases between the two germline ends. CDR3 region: CASSPSITGYADTQYF. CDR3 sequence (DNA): TGTGCCAGCAGCCCGAGTATAACAGGGTACGCAGATACGCAGTATTTT.